This entry concerns a single T cell receptor (beta chain). Its binding antigen is unknown. No much larger clone exists at a distance of one base, and base qualities are not known. This record comes from a study of T cells in Graves' hyperthyroidism and ophthalmopathy (dated by TCRdb to about 2019). Regarding the research as a whole: Peripheral blood samples were taken at initial diagnosis, before any treatment was given. TCR V-J signatures able to tell the groups apart were searched for in a discovery cohort of 90 to 100 patients, of whom over 40 had Graves' ophthalmopathy and some 60 had stable Graves' hyperthyroidism. Whether ophthalmopathy could be predicted prospectively was tested in an independent validation cohort made up of about 18 hyperthyroidism patients plus 17 patients who later progressed to ophthalmopathy. The approximately 100 discovery patients were divided at random into training and test sets in a 7:3 ratio. The study also compared thyroid tissue and blood T-cell repertoires from about six Graves' hyperthyroidism patients. Following sampling, methimazole starting at 30 mg daily was given to hyperthyroidism patients, and high-dose intravenous methylprednisolone was given to ophthalmopathy patients. The paper describes TCR Vbeta CDR3 sequencing of 135 peripheral blood samples, made up of 40 to 45 ophthalmopathy patients, over 70 hyperthyroidism patients and some 17 progressor patients. General findings and caveats noted by the study authors: A model built on a 13 V-J signature distinguished ophthalmopathy from stable hyperthyroidism, reaching around 88% sensitivity and 81.08% specificity in cross-validation and 80%/75% in testing. In validation, the model predicted progression to ophthalmopathy a median of roughly 6.2 months before onset, with approximately 68% sensitivity and just under 75% specificity. Sample size was not statistically predetermined, and investigators were not blinded to group allocation. Most expanded thyroid clonotypes (frequency above 0.001) were also detected in blood, suggesting blood repertoires may reflect thyroid immune responses.

A patient counted as having stable Graves' hyperthyroidism if no progression to ophthalmopathy occurred over 18 months of follow-up. Hyperthyroidism patients were newly diagnosed, with disease duration under 2 months, and aged 18 to 65 years. Any patient with an uncontrolled infection, another autoimmune disease, pregnancy or lactation was excluded. Diagnoses were established on the basis of clinical symptoms, serum thyroxine and TRAb, thyroid ultrasound, and orbital computed tomography. PBMCs were isolated from 7.5 to 10 ml of fresh peripheral blood by Ficoll-Paque density gradient centrifugation. Total RNA was extracted using Trizol reagent, and RNA quality was assessed on an Agilent 2100 Bioanalyzer. The TCR beta CDR3 regions were amplified from RNA transcripts. The TCR CDR3 was subjected to a first round of RT-PCR using the HTBI primer set and the Qiagen OneStep RT-PCR kit. A second multiplex PCR round built the libraries, followed by size selection and purification. Paired-end sequencing of the libraries was performed with 100 bp reads on an Illumina HiSeq2000. In the source study's methods: SOAPnuke was used to process the raw data, throwing out any read that contained adapters or uncalled bases, had a mean Phred below 15, or lacked an exact constant-primer or identifier match. High-quality paired reads were merged using COPE v1.2.5, and each unique nucleotide sequence was defined as a clonotype. Clonotypes were aligned to IMGT TRBV, TRBD and TRBJ reference segments using MiTCR v1.1. Analysis was restricted to V-J combinations with a frequency above 0.0001, which covered about 99% of repertoires. The TCS score was defined as the ratio of F50 (clonal expansion) to E x V (chaos), calculated using BLOSUM62-based TCRdist between CDR3 peptides within each V-J. Welch's t-statistics and random forest reduced some 510 V-J features to roughly 13, which were used in a naive Bayes classifier (R e1071). In-frame beta chains were kept once TCRdb had trimmed the public reads at Q25 with fastp and called clones with MiXCR. Rows merge per CDR3 protein into single entries with the most common DNA and genes. TCRdb, not the authors, supplied the V and J calls. In this sample the table shows 250,000 to 350,000 distinct CDR3 sequences, roughly 17% of which occur a single time. The ten most abundant clones make up approximately 33% of the sample.

The CDR1 and CDR2 encoded by the germline V gene (reference sequence) are DFQATT and SNEGSKA. The CDR3 sequence holds 13 residues, the cysteine and phenylalanine included. Of all the DNA, just the CDR3 is kept, 39 bases in frame from base 1. V is trimmed back by 5 bases and J by 6 bases, and the junction contains 7 bases that no gene match accounts for. This receptor was identified in a man aged 30 to 45 with Graves' hyperthyroidism. Source material: blood. The sequence is built from TRBV20-1 and TRBJ1-2; 9 of the junction bases match TRBD1. The nucleotides are TGCAGTGCTTCCCGGGACAGGGATGATGGCTACACCTTC. It specifies CSASRDRDDGYTF.